This entry concerns a single TCR beta chain. Its antigen remains unidentified. This entry is derived from a study of CXCR3-negative and CXCR3-positive naive CD8 T cells. Findings of the study overall: Memory, not naive, CXCR3-negative and CXCR3-positive cells differed in TRBV-TRBJ usage.

It was by 5' RACE with UMI labels that the TRB cDNA libraries were prepared. Reprocessing the 5' RACE reads, TCRdb reports a single entry for every CDR3 protein and omits DNA. The sample shows 45,000 to 65,000 distinct CDR3 sequences, and 20% to 25% sits with its ten largest clones. The CDR3 runs to 14 residues. Germline V gene lookup returns CDR1 LGHNA and CDR2 YSLEER. The sample consisted of memory CD8+ T cells from blood. This receptor was obtained from a human donor in good health. Some clones in this sample may be carry-over from other donors' samples. J is TRBJ2-5 and V is TRBV4-3; the D call of TRBD1 rests on TCRdb alone, since no DNA is present to check it. This chain's CDR3 is CASSHFRGEETQYF.